One and the same sample provided the 7 T cell receptor beta chains below, sequenced in a study of identical twins. MiXCR, applied by TCRdb to the 5' RACE reads, yields one record per CDR3 protein. The sample shows approximately 500,000 distinct CDR3 sequences, approximately 24% of them seen only once. The same sample was also studied in work on T cells expressing NK-cell markers.

Source material: CD4+ T cells sorted from blood. These receptors all come from a woman between 18 and 29 years old in good health.

This clonotype turned up a few times. The V and J genes are TRBV5-1 and TRBJ2-1; TRBD2 is a possible D gene (6 bases). CDR1 is SGHRS, CDR2 YFSETQ, per germline. The CDR3 consists of 12 residues. V lost 4 bases to trimming and J lost 8 bases, with 10 bases between them. CDR3 in DNA: TGCGCCAGCAGCCCGGGGGTGTATGAGCAGTTCTTC. Protein product: CASSPGVYEQFF.

This clonotype was recorded at least ten times. V is TRBV9 and J is TRBJ1-1, with 12 bases aligning to TRBD1. V shed 3 bases, J shed 5 bases, and the junction held 11 bases outside the gene matches. The germline CDR1 and CDR2 sequences are SGDLS and YYNGEE. The CDR3 is 17 residues long. CDR3 amino acids: CASSETGTGGARTEAFF. The CDR3 region has the DNA TGTGCCAGCAGCGAAACCGGGACAGGGGGCGCCCGGACTGAAGCTTTCTTT. The whole variable domain, filled in from reference TRBV9 and TRBJ1-1, reads DSGVTQTPKHLITATGQRVTLRCSPRSGDLSVYWYQQSLDQGLQFLIQYYNGEERAKGNILERFSAQQFPDLHSELNLSSLELGDSALYFCASSETGTGGARTEAFFGQGTRLTVV.

The gene calls are TRBV12-3 or TRBV12-4 and TRBJ1-2; D remains unclear. Trimming stripped 5 bases from V and 4 bases from J, with 14 bases between. CDR3 size: 14 residues. The CDR3 coding sequence is TGTGCCAGCAGTCTCGGGGAATTTGGCTATGGCTACACCTTC. It codes for CASSLGEFGYGYTF.

This clonotype was detected a few times. The chain links TRBV7-8 to TRBJ2-7; D gene ambiguous. Per germline, CDR1 SGHVS and CDR2 FQNEAQ. The CDR3 spans 13 residues. Deletions cut 5 bases from V and 6 bases from J, with 14 bases between. The CDR3 is CASSAVSAGEQYF. Written as DNA, the CDR3 is TGTGCCAGCAGCGCCGTTAGTGCAGGCGAGCAGTACTTC. Looking up the rest from reference TRBV7-8 and TRBJ2-7 gives the full variable domain: GAGVSQSPRYKVAKRGQDVALRCDPISGHVSLFWYQQALGQGPEFLTYFQNEAQLDKSGLPSDRFFAERPEGSVSTLKIQRTQQEDSAVYLCASSAVSAGEQYFGPGTRLTVT.

The chain uses TRBV27 and TRBJ2-3, with D uncertain. Trimming stripped 3 bases from V and 5 bases from J, with 9 bases between. CDR1 and CDR2 (germline): MNHEY, SMNVEV (reference sequence). This CDR3 contains 13 residues. CDR3: CASSFQQGDTQYF. CDR3 nucleotides: TGTGCCAGCAGTTTTCAACAAGGAGATACGCAGTATTTT.

The rearrangement links TRBV19 to TRBJ1-5, with unresolved D. This CDR3 contains 14 residues. CDR1 is LNHDA, CDR2 SQIVND, per germline (reference sequence). The V end was cut by 4 bases, the J end by 1 base, with 8 bases between. The CDR3 region has the DNA TGTGCCAGTAGTAAGTGGCAGAGCAATCAGCCCCAGCATTTT. It codes for CASSKWQSNQPQHF.

This chain links TRBV5-1 with TRBJ2-7, with D perhaps TRBD2 (6 bases). V shed 2 bases and J shed 4 bases, with 13 bases lying between them. Germline CDR1 is SGHRS and CDR2 is YFSETQ. The CDR3 totals 14 residues. The DNA of the CDR3 is TGCGCCAGCAGCTTTGGAGGGAGCGGGTACGAGCAGTACTTC. Translating gives CASSFGGSGYEQYF.